The clone carrying this T cell receptor beta chain was counted once. Participants reported their clinical history, and cohort assignment relied on those reports. V was clipped by 5 bases and J by 4 bases, with 12 bases between them. Per germline, CDR1 SGHRS and CDR2 YFSETQ. The CDR3 runs to 13 residues. The data are from a study of blood T cell repertoires in COVID-19. The assay was immunoSEQ multiplex PCR, and TCRdb's table has in-frame clones only and misses some. This sample has approximately 490,000 clones, with about 88% found just once. The source of this sequence is an older woman who had recovered from COVID-19. The specimen was PBMCs or T cells enriched from blood (not recorded which). The chain carries TRBV5-1 and TRBJ1-1; possibly TRBD1 for D (5 bases). CDR3 sequence: CASSKEGPTEAFF. CDR3 in DNA: TGCGCCAGCAGTAAGGAGGGGCCCACTGAAGCTTTCTTT.